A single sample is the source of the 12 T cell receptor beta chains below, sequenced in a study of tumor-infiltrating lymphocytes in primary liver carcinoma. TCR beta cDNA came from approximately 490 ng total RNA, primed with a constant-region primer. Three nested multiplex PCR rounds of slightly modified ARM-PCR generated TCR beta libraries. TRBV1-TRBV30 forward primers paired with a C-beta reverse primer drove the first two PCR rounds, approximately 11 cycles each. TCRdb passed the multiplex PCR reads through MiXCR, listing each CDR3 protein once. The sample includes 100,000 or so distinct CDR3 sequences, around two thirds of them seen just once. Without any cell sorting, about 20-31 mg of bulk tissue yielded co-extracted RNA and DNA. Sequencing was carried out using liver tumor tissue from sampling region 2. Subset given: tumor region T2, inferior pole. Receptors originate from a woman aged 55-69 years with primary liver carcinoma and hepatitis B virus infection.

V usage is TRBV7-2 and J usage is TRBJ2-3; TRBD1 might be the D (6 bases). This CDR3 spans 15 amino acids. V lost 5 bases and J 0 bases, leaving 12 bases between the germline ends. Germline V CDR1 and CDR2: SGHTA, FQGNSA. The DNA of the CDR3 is TGTGCCAGCAGCGGCAGGGGCCCCAGCACAGATACGCAGTATTTT. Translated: CASSGRGPSTDTQYF.

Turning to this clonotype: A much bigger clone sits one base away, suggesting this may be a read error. In DNA, the CDR3 is TGTGCCAGCAGCAGAGGGGGTAATCCTTACAATGAGCAGTTCTTC. Protein product: CASSRGGNPYNEQFF. This chain joins TRBV5-4 and TRBJ2-1; D is possibly TRBD1 (6 bases). The CDR3 has 15 residues. The germline CDR1 and CDR2 sequences are SGHNT and YYREEE (reference sequence). Trimming cost V 4 bases and J 4 bases, with 15 bases left between them.

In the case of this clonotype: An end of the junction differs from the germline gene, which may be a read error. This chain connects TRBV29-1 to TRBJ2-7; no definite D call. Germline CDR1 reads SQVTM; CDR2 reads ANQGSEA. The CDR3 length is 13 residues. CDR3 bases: TGCAGCACCACCACATGGTACTCCTACGAGCAGCACTTT. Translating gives CSTTTWYSYEQHF.

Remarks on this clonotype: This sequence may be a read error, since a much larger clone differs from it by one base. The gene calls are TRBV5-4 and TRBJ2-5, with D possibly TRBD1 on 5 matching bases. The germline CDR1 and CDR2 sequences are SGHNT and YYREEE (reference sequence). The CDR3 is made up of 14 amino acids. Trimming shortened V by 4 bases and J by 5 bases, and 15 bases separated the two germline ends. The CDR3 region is CASSATRVGETQYF. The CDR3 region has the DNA TGTGCCAGCAGCGCCACCAGGGTTGGGGAGACCCAGTACTTC.

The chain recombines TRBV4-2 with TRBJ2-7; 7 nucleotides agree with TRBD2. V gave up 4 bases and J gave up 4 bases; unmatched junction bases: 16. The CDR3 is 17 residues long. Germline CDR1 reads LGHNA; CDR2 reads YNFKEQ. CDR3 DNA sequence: TGTGCCAGCAGCCTCGGTTCAGGTCTAACGGGACTATACGAGCAGTACTTC. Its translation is CASSLGSGLTGLYEQYF.

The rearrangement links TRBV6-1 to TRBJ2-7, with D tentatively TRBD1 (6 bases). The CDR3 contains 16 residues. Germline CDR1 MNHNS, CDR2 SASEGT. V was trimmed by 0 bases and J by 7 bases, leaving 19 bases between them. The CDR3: CASSEAGHGPLPEQYF. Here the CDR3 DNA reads TGTGCCAGCAGTGAAGCGGGACATGGGCCCTTACCAGAGCAGTACTTC.

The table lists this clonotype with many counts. This chain's CDR3 is CASSSETGEKTQYF. In nucleotides, the CDR3 is TGTGCCAGCAGCAGCGAGACAGGGGAAAAGACCCAGTACTTC. This sequence joins TRBV7-9 and TRBJ2-5; 8 bases map to TRBD1. V dropped 5 bases and J dropped 6; count of bases not matched to a gene: 8. Germline values: CDR1 SEHNR, CDR2 FQNEAQ (reference sequence). The CDR3 extends over 14 amino acids.

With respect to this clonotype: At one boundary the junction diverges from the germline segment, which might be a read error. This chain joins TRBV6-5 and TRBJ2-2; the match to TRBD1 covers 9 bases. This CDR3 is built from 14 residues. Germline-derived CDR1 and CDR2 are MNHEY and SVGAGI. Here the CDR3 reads CVSRGQGITGELFF. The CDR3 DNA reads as TGTGTCAGCAGAGGACAGGGGATCACCGGGGAACTGTTTTTT.

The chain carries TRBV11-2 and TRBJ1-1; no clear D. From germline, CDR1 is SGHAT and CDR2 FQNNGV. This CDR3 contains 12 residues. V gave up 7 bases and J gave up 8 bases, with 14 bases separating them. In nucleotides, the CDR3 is TGTGCCAGCAAGAAATACGGCGACGAAGCTTTCTTT. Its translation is CASKKYGDEAFF.

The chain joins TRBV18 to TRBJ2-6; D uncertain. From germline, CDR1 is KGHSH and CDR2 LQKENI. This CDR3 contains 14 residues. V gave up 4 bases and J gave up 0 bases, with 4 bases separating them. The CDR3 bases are TGTGCCAGCTCACGCGGCTCTGGGGCCAACGTCCTGACTTTC. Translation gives CASSRGSGANVLTF.

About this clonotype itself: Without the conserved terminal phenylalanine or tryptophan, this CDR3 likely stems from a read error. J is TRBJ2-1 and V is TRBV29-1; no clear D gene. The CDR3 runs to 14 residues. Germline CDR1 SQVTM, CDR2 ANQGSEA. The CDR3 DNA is TGCAGCGTTGAAGGGGAATACGTATACAATGATCAGTTCCTC. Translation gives CSVEGEYVYNDQFL.

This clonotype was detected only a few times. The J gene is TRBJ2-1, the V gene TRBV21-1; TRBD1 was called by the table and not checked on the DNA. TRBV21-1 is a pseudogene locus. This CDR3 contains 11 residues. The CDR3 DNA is TGTGCCAGCAGCAAGGGGGATGAGCAGTTCTTC. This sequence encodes CASSKGDEQFF.